This T cell receptor (beta chain) appears in the sequencing data of a study of identical twins. One entry per CDR3 protein results from TCRdb running MiXCR on the 5' RACE reads. The table has 540,000 or so distinct CDR3 sequences, approximately 20% seen once. V was clipped by 4 bases and J by 0 bases; unmatched bases: 7. The germline V gene encodes CDR1 SGHRS and CDR2 YFSETQ. This CDR3 has 16 residues. These records were also assigned to another study, of yellow fever vaccine responses in identical twins.

The rearrangement links TRBV5-1 to TRBJ1-2; the match to TRBD1 covers 9 bases. The receptor's source is a woman under 30 in good health. Material for sequencing was CD4+ T cells sorted from blood. CDR3 region: CASSRGDRATNYGYTF. The CDR3 DNA follows: TGCGCCAGCAGCAGGGGGGACAGGGCAACTAACTATGGCTACACCTTC.